This T cell receptor (beta chain) was identified during a study of response to subunit inactivated influenza vaccine. V lost 4 bases and J 0 bases, leaving 11 bases between the germline ends. Germline V gene data show CDR1 as LGHDT and CDR2 as YNNKEL (reference sequence). This CDR3 comprises 15 residues. A single record per CDR3 protein comes from TCRdb applying MiXCR to the RT-PCR reads. The profile shows about 240,000 distinct CDR3 sequences, roughly an eighth of them singletons. Study-wide findings and caveats: New T cells are recruited in small numbers by each seasonal influenza vaccination, according to the authors' suggestion.

In its sample, this clonotype was seen a few times. Its specificity is unknown. This receptor was identified in a man in his fifties who received an inactivated influenza vaccine. The source material was non-naive T cells sorted from PBMCs, sampled less than 15 days before vaccination. This rearrangement joins TRBV3-1 to TRBJ2-3; D might be TRBD1 (5 bases). In DNA form, the CDR3 reads TGTGCCAGCAGCCCTCTTCAGGGTAGCACAGATACGCAGTATTTT. Its protein is CASSPLQGSTDTQYF.